This TCR beta chain was found in a study of blood T cell repertoires in COVID-19. The wider study: Italy, Spain and the United States were the sources of the convalescent and acute COVID-19 samples. Sample material is recorded as cDNA or gDNA derived from T cells, B-cell-depleted T cells, or PBMCs.

Repertoires were generated with immunoSEQ multiplex PCR, while TCRdb's copy carries only in-frame clones and drops some. Here the sample spans a few hundred thousand clones, about 83% being singletons. Per the germline V gene, CDR1 is LGHDT and CDR2 is YNNKEL (reference sequence). CDR3 length: 13 amino acids. The ends were cut back, 3 bases at V and 7 bases at J, with 10 bases in the middle. Assignment of participants to cohorts was predicated upon participant-reported clinical history. Recovered Cohort 3 donors showed two negative PCRs, clearance, or symptom resolution. The chain has TRBV3-1 (or the pseudogene TRBV3-2) and TRBJ2-1, with D perhaps TRBD2 (5 bases). The sequencing input was PBMCs or T cells enriched from blood (not recorded which). This TCR derives from a woman in her forties who had recovered from COVID-19. CDR3 loop: CASSHLLVNEQFF. CDR3 in DNA: TGTGCCAGCAGCCACCTACTAGTTAATGAGCAGTTCTTC.